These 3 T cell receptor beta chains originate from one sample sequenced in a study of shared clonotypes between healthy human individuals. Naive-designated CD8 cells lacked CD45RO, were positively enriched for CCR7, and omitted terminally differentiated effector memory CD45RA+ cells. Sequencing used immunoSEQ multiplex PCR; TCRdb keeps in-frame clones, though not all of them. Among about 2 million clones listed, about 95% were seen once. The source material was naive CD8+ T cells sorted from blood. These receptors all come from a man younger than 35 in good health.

CDR3 in DNA: TGTGCCAGCAGCTTAGCCGGGACAGTCTTATCACGCTACGAGCAGTACTTC. Translating it yields CASSLAGTVLSRYEQYF. The V call is TRBV11-2, the J call TRBJ2-7, with 7 positions matching TRBD1. CDR1 is SGHAT and CDR2 is FQNNGV in the germline V gene. The CDR3 has 17 residues. The ends lost 1 base at V and 3 bases at J; junction bases unmatched: 12. Full variable domain (rest looked up from reference TRBV11-2 and TRBJ2-7): EAGVAQSPRYKIIEKRQSVAFWCNPISGHATLYWYQQILGQGPKLLIQFQNNGVVDDSQLPKDRFSAERLKGVDSTLKIQPAKLEDSAVYLCASSLAGTVLSRYEQYFGPGTRLTVT.

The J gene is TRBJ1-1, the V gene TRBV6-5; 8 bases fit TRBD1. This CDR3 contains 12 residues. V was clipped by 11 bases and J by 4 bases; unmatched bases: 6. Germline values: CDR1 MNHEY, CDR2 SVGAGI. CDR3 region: CAAIQGGTEAFF. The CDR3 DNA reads TGTGCCGCAATACAGGGGGGCACTGAAGCTTTCTTT.

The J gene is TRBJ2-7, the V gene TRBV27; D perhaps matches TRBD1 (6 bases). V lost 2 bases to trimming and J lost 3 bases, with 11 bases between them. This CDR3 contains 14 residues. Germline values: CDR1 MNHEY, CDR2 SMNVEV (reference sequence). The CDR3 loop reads CASSLEQGNYEQYF. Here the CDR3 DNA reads TGTGCCAGCAGTTTAGAACAGGGAAACTACGAGCAGTACTTC.